Only a few counts were recorded for the clone carrying this TCR beta chain. Its antigen is not identified. Into CD45RA+ naive and CD45RA-negative memory subsets, the CD4+ cells were split. The entry originates in a study of shared clonotypes between healthy human individuals. Study results and limitations: The study found lower generation probabilities in non-shared clonotypes than in those shared by all four donors. Rarefaction revealed incomplete sorted-subset sequencing despite large depth.

The CDR3 extends over 15 amino acids. J gave up 6 bases and V 7 bases, and 8 bases lay outside the gene matches. Per the germline V gene, CDR1 is SNHLY and CDR2 is FYNNEI. Splitting of each subset's genomic DNA was done evenly across several immunoSEQ plates. Clones were read by immunoSEQ multiplex PCR, and TCRdb kept only the in-frame ones, dropping some. The data hold roughly 220,000 clones, with 60% to 70% observed a single time. This chain connects TRBV2 to TRBJ2-1; 11 bases align to TRBD2. Sequences were obtained from memory CD4+ T cells sorted from blood. Stated subset: CD45RA-negative fraction. This TCR was recovered from a man between 25 and 39 years old in good health. CDR3 region: CASTVAGGPVNEQFF. Written as DNA, the CDR3 is TGTGCCAGCACGGTAGCGGGAGGGCCTGTCAATGAGCAGTTCTTC.